Presented here are 29 T cell receptor beta chains from one specimen sequenced in a study of early T cells in non-severe SARS-CoV-2 infection. TCRdb called the 5' RACE reads again in MiXCR, with one record for every CDR3 protein. The table shows 30,000 to 35,000 distinct CDR3 sequences, with around 7% occurring only once. The specimen was whole blood. The receptor set was obtained from an adult who was a healthcare worker with PCR-confirmed SARS-CoV-2 infection or an uninfected control (not recorded which).

The J gene is TRBJ2-3, the V gene TRBV29-1; tentatively, D is TRBD2 (6 bases). V lost 6 bases to trimming and J lost 6 bases, with 19 bases between them. Germline CDR1 SQVTM, CDR2 ANQGSEA. CDR3 size: 14 residues. CDR3 loop: CSVAVLAGNDTQYF. The CDR3 coding sequence is TGCAGCGTCGCCGTTTTGGCGGGAAATGATACGCAGTATTTT.

This clonotype was observed at least ten times. The J gene is TRBJ1-2, the V gene TRBV6-2 or TRBV6-3; maybe TRBD1 (6 bases). Trimming stripped 2 bases from V and 1 base from J, with 20 bases between. Germline-derived CDR1 and CDR2 are MNHEY and SVGEGT. The CDR3 runs to 18 residues. CDR3 region: CASSYRVTGAPSNYGYTF. The CDR3 bases are TGTGCCAGCAGTTACCGTGTGACAGGTGCCCCGAGTAACTATGGCTACACCTTC.

This clonotype appeared many times. This sequence joins TRBV3-1 and TRBJ1-1; no definite D call. The CDR3 is made up of 16 amino acids. Germline lookup yields CDR1 LGHDT and CDR2 YNNKEL (reference sequence). Trimming took 2 bases from V and 0 from J, leaving 13 bases between them. The CDR3 nucleotides are TGTGCCAGCAGCCAAACAAGGGCACAGATGAACACTGAAGCTTTCTTT. It specifies CASSQTRAQMNTEAFF.

This clonotype was observed many times. The V gene is TRBV27, the J gene TRBJ1-1; D remains unclear. V was trimmed by 0 bases and J by 0 bases, leaving 5 bases between them. The CDR3 runs 14 residues. CDR1 and CDR2 from the germline V gene are MNHEY and SMNVEV (reference sequence). The CDR3 bases are TGTGCCAGCAGTTTATCCATCCTGAACACTGAAGCTTTCTTT. This encodes CASSLSILNTEAFF.

This clonotype was counted many times. This CDR3 reads CASSLAGGPYEQYF. CDR3 nucleotide sequence: TGTGCCAGCAGCTTGGCGGGAGGGCCCTACGAGCAGTACTTC. This rearrangement joins TRBV11-2 to TRBJ2-7, with 9 bases that match TRBD2. CDR3 length equals 14 residues. The germline V gene encodes CDR1 SGHAT and CDR2 FQNNGV. Trimming at V came to 3 bases and at J to 2 bases, leaving 2 bases not matched to a gene.

In this sample, this clonotype turned up many times. The gene calls are TRBV6-2 or TRBV6-3 and TRBJ2-1; 7 bases are shared with TRBD2. The V and J ends lost 0 bases and 8 bases, in that order; junction bases with no gene match: 7. Germline loops: CDR1 MNHEY, CDR2 SVGEGT. The length of the CDR3 is 15 residues. The CDR3 nucleotides read TGTGCCAGCAGTTACTCCCCAGCGGGAAGCGATGAGCAGTTCTTC. Translation gives CASSYSPAGSDEQFF.

Many counts were recorded for this clonotype. For the CDR3, the DNA is TGTGCCACCAGTGATTGGAAGGACGCTAGCTCCTACAATGAGCAGTTCTTC. Amino acid sequence: CATSDWKDASSYNEQFF. The V call is TRBV24-1, the J call TRBJ2-1; D is uncertain. Trimming shortened V by 2 bases and J by 0 bases, and 13 bases separated the two germline ends. Germline values: CDR1 KGHDR, CDR2 SFDVKD. The CDR3 is 17 residues long.

In this sample, this clonotype turned up many times. The chain recombines TRBV18 with TRBJ1-3; TRBD1 is a possible D gene (5 bases). With 0 bases removed from V and 0 bases from J, the gap between germline ends came to 6 bases. CDR3 size: 15 residues. Germline V gives CDR1 KGHSH, CDR2 LQKENI. CDR3 amino acids: CASSPPRGSGNTIYF. CDR3 bases: TGTGCCAGCTCACCACCGAGGGGCTCTGGAAACACCATATATTTT.

This clonotype has a count of ten or more. This chain's CDR3 is CASSSRLAGAGNEQFF. CDR3 DNA: TGTGCCAGCAGTTCGAGACTAGCGGGAGCGGGCAATGAGCAGTTCTTC. The V and J genes are TRBV11-2 and TRBJ2-1, with TRBD2 matching over 12 bases. Germline-derived CDR1 and CDR2 are SGHAT and FQNNGV. V lost 6 bases to trimming and J lost 6 bases; unmatched junction nucleotides: 9. The CDR3 is made up of 16 amino acids.

This clonotype showed up many times. This chain's CDR3 is CASTLGTSGSSSEQYF. The CDR3 DNA reads TGTGCCAGCACCCTGGGGACTAGCGGGAGTAGCAGCGAGCAGTACTTC. This chain links TRBV28 with TRBJ2-7; 14 bases agree with TRBD2. V lost 7 bases and J lost 6; bases outside the gene matches: 11. The CDR3 runs 16 residues. CDR1 is MDHEN, CDR2 SYDVKM, per germline.

CDR3 bases: TGTGCCAGCAGCCGAGGACCCAGCAGGAATGAGCAGTTCTTC. Its translation: CASSRGPSRNEQFF. The chain combines TRBV5-6 with TRBJ2-1; D uncertain. Trimming removed 4 bases from V and 7 bases from J, with 15 bases in between. CDR1 and CDR2 (germline): SGHDT, YYEEEE. This CDR3 has 14 amino acids.

This clonotype occurred many times. The chain combines TRBV10-3 with TRBJ1-1; D may be TRBD1 (5 bases). V shed 5 bases and J shed 2 bases, with 12 bases lying between them. Germline CDR1 ENHRY, CDR2 SYGVKD. The CDR3 loop spans 14 amino acids. CDR3 in amino acids: CAISPGTANTEAFF. The CDR3 DNA follows: TGTGCCATCAGTCCGGGGACGGCAAACACTGAAGCTTTCTTT.

This clonotype has more than one count but fewer than ten. The rearrangement joins TRBV2 to TRBJ2-1, with D hard to call. Germline loops: CDR1 SNHLY, CDR2 FYNNEI. The length of the CDR3 is 14 residues. The germline V and J ends were trimmed by 6 bases and 6 bases, with 15 bases remaining between them. CDR3 protein: CASRSLQTSNEQFF. In DNA, the CDR3 is TGTGCCAGCAGGTCTCTCCAAACTTCCAATGAGCAGTTCTTC.

In this sample, this clonotype turned up many times. This chain joins TRBV7-9 and TRBJ1-5; D remains unclear. The CDR3 is 13 residues long. Germline CDR1 SEHNR, CDR2 FQNEAQ (reference sequence). V dropped 1 base and J dropped 6 bases, with 7 bases sitting between them. In DNA, the CDR3 is TGTGCCAGCAGCTTAGGGAGGTTTCAGCCCCAGCATTTT. Its translation: CASSLGRFQPQHF.

The gene calls are TRBV20-1 and TRBJ1-4; unclear D gene. The germline V gene encodes CDR1 DFQATT and CDR2 SNEGSKA (reference sequence). V dropped 3 bases and J dropped 0 bases, with 14 bases sitting between them. This CDR3 comprises 16 residues. The CDR3 coding sequence is TGCAGTGCTAGTTTCCCCGACTACACAACTAATGAAAAACTGTTTTTT. It specifies CSASFPDYTTNEKLFF.

This clonotype was seen repeatedly, ten times or more. The CDR3 region has the DNA TGTGCCAGCAGCCAAAGCCCTAGGGAGCGCCAGTTCCAAGAGACCCAGTACTTC. The encoded protein is CASSQSPRERQFQETQYF. V and J are TRBV4-2 and TRBJ2-5; D may be TRBD2 (5 bases). The CDR3 spans 18 residues. Trimming cost V 2 bases and J 1 base, with 20 bases left between them. Germline lookup yields CDR1 LGHNA and CDR2 YNFKEQ.

This clonotype is termed medium-sized. The chain links TRBV2 to TRBJ1-5; D gene ambiguous. The CDR3 runs 12 residues. In germline, CDR1 is SNHLY, CDR2 FYNNEI. The V gene lost 2 bases and the J gene lost 1 base, with 0 bases spanning the gap. CDR3 loop: CASSESNQPQHF. In DNA, the CDR3 is TGTGCCAGCAGTGAAAGCAATCAGCCCCAGCATTTT.

Ten or more counts support this clonotype. The rearrangement links TRBV12-3 or TRBV12-4 to TRBJ2-7; 8 bases are shared with TRBD1. Germline trimming cut 7 bases from V and 5 bases from J; bases unmatched to any gene: 7. There are 13 residues in the CDR3. The CDR3 coding sequence is TGTGCCAGCAACCTAGACAGGGGCCACGAGCAGTACTTC. This codes for CASNLDRGHEQYF.

For this clonotype: This may be a read error: a much more frequent sequence differs by one nucleotide. The chain recombines TRBV5-6 with TRBJ2-3, with 8 bases lining up with TRBD1. CDR1 and CDR2 from the germline V gene are SGHDT and YYEEEE. This CDR3 is 14 amino acids long. CDR3 residues: CVSTRTGLIGTQYF. The CDR3 DNA reads TGTGTCAGCACCCGGACAGGGTTAATTGGTACGCAGTATTTT.

This clonotype was detected ten times or more. This chain uses TRBV3-1 with TRBJ2-1; D is uncertain. From germline, CDR1 is LGHDT and CDR2 YNNKEL (reference sequence). This CDR3 region has 12 residues. V lost 1 base to trimming and J lost 16 bases, with 14 bases between them. CDR3 in amino acids: CASSQAYNERFF. The CDR3 DNA reads TGTGCCAGCAGCCAAGCCTACAATGAGCGTTTCTTC.

This clonotype was counted many times. This CDR3 reads CSARELGEGGTEAFF. The DNA of the CDR3 is TGCAGTGCTAGAGAGCTGGGGGAGGGTGGCACTGAAGCTTTCTTT. The chain combines TRBV20-1 with TRBJ1-1; perhaps TRBD1 as D (5 bases). The CDR3 extends over 15 amino acids. Germline CDR1 and CDR2: DFQATT and SNEGSKA (reference sequence). Trimming removed 0 bases from V and 4 bases from J, with 15 bases in between.

This clonotype was detected ten times or more. The chain links TRBV20-1 to TRBJ2-1; 15 positions agree with TRBD2. Germline V CDR1 and CDR2: DFQATT, SNEGSKA (reference sequence). V dropped 6 bases and J dropped 0; count of bases not matched to a gene: 6. The CDR3 consists of 17 residues. CDR3 protein: CSARGLAGGLSYNEQFF. In nucleotides, the CDR3 is TGCAGTGCCCGGGGACTAGCGGGAGGCCTCTCCTACAATGAGCAGTTCTTC.

The genes are TRBV11-1 and TRBJ2-1, with 8 bases lining up with TRBD1. The ends lost 5 bases at V and 6 bases at J; junction bases unmatched: 12. CDR3 size: 16 residues. CDR1 and CDR2 from the germline V gene are SGHAT and FQDESV (reference sequence). Here the CDR3 DNA reads TGTGCCAGCAGCAGCGGCAGGGGGCACGGTGGCAATGAGCAGTTCTTC. Its protein is CASSSGRGHGGNEQFF.

This clonotype has a handful of counts. The chain has TRBV12-3 or TRBV12-4 and TRBJ2-3; 9 bases map to TRBD2. Trimming at V came to 3 bases and at J to 3 bases, leaving 4 bases not matched to a gene. The CDR3 spans 15 residues. CDR3 sequence (DNA): TGTGCCAGCAGTTTTCGCGCGGGAGGGACAGATACGCAGTATTTT. This encodes CASSFRAGGTDTQYF.

The chain has TRBV18 and TRBJ1-1; D unclear. In germline, CDR1 is KGHSH, CDR2 LQKENI. V was shortened by 1 base and J by 4 bases, with 16 bases between the two germline ends. This CDR3 region has 16 residues. The CDR3 DNA sequence: TGTGCCAGCTCACCACAGGGATCGAGTGACTTCACTGAAGCTTTCTTT. Translation: CASSPQGSSDFTEAFF.

Regarding this clonotype: Since a much larger clone is just one base distant, this may be a read error. The chain links TRBV28 to TRBJ1-1; TRBD1 aligns across 7 bases. CDR1 and CDR2 from the germline V gene are MDHEN and SYDVKM. This CDR3 is 12 amino acids long. With V trimmed by 6 bases and J by 9 bases, 7 bases remained unmatched. CDR3 protein: CASRRRQGKAFF. CDR3 nucleotides: TGTGCCAGCAGACGCAGACAGGGTAAAGCTTTCTTT.

V is TRBV7-9 and J is TRBJ2-7, with 7 bases aligning to TRBD1. In germline, CDR1 is SEHNR, CDR2 FQNEAQ (reference sequence). CDR3 length: 16 amino acids. V shed 5 bases, J shed 2 bases, and the junction held 12 bases outside the gene matches. The CDR3 DNA reads TGTGCCAGCAGCCCGGACGCCGGGACAGACCCCTACGAGCAGTACTTC. This codes for CASSPDAGTDPYEQYF.

This chain links TRBV28 with TRBJ2-7, with TRBD1 identical over 7 bases. Per germline, CDR1 MDHEN and CDR2 SYDVKM. V shed 6 bases, J shed 3 bases, and the junction held 5 bases outside the gene matches. This CDR3 has 13 amino acids. CDR3 nucleotides: TGTGCCAGCAGGCCGGGACAGTTCTACGAGCAGTACTTC. It codes for CASRPGQFYEQYF.

There are many counts of this clonotype. CDR3 in DNA: TGCAGTGCCCTGGACACCCACCCCTACGAGCAGTACTTC. This sequence encodes CSALDTHPYEQYF. This chain uses TRBV20-1 with TRBJ2-7, with D possibly being TRBD1 (5 bases). The V and J ends lost 6 bases and 2 bases respectively, with 14 bases between them. CDR1 and CDR2 from the germline V gene are DFQATT and SNEGSKA (reference sequence). The CDR3 consists of 13 residues.